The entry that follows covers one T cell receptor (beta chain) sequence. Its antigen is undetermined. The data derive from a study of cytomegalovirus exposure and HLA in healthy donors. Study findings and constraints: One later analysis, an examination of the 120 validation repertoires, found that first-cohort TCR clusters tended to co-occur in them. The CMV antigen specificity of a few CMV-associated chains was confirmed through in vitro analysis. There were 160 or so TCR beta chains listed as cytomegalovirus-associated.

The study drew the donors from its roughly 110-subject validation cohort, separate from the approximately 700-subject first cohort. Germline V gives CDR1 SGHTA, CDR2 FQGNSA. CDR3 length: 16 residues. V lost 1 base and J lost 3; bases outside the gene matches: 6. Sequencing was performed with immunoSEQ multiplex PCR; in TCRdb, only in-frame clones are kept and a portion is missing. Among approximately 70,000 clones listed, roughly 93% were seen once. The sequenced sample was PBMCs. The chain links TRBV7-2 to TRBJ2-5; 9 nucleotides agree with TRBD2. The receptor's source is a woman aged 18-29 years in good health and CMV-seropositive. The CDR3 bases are TGTGCCAGCAGCTTAGTGGGTAGCGGGAGCAAAGAGACCCAGTACTTC. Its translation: CASSLVGSGSKETQYF.